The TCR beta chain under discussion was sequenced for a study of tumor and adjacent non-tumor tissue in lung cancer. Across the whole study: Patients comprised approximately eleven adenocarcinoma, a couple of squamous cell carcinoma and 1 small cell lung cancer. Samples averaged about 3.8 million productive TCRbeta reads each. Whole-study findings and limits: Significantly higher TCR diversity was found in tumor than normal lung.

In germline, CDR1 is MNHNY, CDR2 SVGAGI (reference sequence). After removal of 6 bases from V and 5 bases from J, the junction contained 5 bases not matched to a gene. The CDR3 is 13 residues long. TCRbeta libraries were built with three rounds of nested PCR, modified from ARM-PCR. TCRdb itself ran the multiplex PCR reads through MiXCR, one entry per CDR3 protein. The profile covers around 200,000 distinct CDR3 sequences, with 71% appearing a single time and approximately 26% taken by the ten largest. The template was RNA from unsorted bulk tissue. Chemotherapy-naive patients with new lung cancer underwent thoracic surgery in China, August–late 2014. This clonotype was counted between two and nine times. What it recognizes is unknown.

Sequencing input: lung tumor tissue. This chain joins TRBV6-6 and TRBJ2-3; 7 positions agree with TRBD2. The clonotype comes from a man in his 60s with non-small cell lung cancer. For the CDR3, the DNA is TGTGCCAGCAGAGATACTAGCGAAGATACGCAGTATTTT. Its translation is CASRDTSEDTQYF.